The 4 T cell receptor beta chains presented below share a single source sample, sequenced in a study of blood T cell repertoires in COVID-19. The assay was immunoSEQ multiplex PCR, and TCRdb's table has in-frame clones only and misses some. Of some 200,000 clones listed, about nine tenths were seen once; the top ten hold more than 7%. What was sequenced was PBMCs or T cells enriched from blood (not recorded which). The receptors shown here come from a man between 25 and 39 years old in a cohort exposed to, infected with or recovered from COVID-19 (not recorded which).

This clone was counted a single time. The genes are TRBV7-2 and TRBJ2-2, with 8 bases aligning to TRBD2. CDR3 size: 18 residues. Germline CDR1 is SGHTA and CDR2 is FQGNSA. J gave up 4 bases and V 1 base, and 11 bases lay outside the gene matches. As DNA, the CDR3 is TGTGCCAGCAGCTTAGATTGGCGGGAGGTCAGGGTCACCGGGGAGCTGTTTTTT. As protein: CASSLDWREVRVTGELFF.

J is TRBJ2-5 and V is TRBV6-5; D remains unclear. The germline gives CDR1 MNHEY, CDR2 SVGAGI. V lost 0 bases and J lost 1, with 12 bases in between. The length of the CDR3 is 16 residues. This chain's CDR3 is CASSYSIGVSQETQYF. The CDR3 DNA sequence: TGTGCCAGCAGTTACTCGATTGGAGTGAGCCAAGAGACCCAGTACTTC.

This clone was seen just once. This chain's CDR3 is CASSTRGGTNYGYTF. As DNA, the CDR3 is TGTGCCAGTAGTACTCGCGGGGGTACTAACTATGGCTACACCTTC. The chain joins TRBV19 to TRBJ1-2, with D possibly matching TRBD1 (5 bases). Trimming stripped 4 bases from V and 0 bases from J, with 12 bases between. CDR1 LNHDA and CDR2 SQIVND come from the germline V gene (reference sequence). The CDR3 runs to 15 residues.

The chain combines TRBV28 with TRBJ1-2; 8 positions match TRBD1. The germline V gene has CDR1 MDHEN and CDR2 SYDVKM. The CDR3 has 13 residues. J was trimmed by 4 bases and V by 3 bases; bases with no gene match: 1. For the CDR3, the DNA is TGTGCCAGCAGTTTCGGACAGGGCTATGGCTACACCTTC. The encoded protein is CASSFGQGYGYTF.